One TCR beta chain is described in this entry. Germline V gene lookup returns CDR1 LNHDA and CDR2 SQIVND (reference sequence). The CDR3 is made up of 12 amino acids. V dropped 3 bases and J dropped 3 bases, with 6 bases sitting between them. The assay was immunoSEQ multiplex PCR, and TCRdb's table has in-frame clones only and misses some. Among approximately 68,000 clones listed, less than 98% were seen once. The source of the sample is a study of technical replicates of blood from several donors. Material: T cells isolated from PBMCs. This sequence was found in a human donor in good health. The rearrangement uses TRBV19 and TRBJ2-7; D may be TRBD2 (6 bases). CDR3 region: CASSIGGYEQYF. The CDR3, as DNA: TGTGCCAGTAGTATCGGGGGCTACGAGCAGTACTTC.